Given below is one T cell receptor (beta chain) in context. Its antigen is not identified. The CDR3 is 11 residues long. Looked up from germline, CDR1 is SNHLY and CDR2 is FYNNEI. V was pared by 5 bases and J by 6 bases, with 8 bases between. Only in-frame clones appear in the TCRdb table, and some are missing; sequencing was by immunoSEQ multiplex PCR. The sample shows fewer than 550,000 clones, about 79% of them seen only once. This sample is part of a study of shared clonotypes between healthy human individuals. Overall study findings and caveats: Few donors limited the genetic and exposure-history diversity represented.

This rearrangement joins TRBV2 to TRBJ2-7, with D unresolved. Sequencing used PBMCs. This TCR derives from a woman aged 40 to 49 in good health. Some clones in this sample may be carry-over from other donors' samples. The CDR3 region is CASSLDGEQYF. The CDR3, as DNA: TGTGCCAGCAGTCTAGACGGCGAGCAGTACTTC.